These 10 T cell receptor beta chains were all obtained from the same sample, sequenced in a study of T-cell reconstitution after alpha-beta-depleted transplantation in children. Unique molecular identifiers were used in preparing the TCRbeta library. One entry per CDR3 protein, called by TCRdb with MiXCR from the PCR reads. The table has just under 250,000 distinct CDR3 sequences, roughly 26% seen once. The source was PBMCs, collected before TCRalphabeta/CD19-depleted stem cell transplant. These receptors were obtained from a girl aged 2 to 9 with Fanconi anemia, due to receive a stem cell transplant.

Details on this clonotype: A clone one base away is much larger, so this may be a read error. CDR3 loop: CSVEDFTGHVEQFF. In nucleotides, the CDR3 is TGCAGCGTTGAAGATTTCACTGGCCATGTTGAGCAGTTCTTC. The chain recombines TRBV29-1 with TRBJ2-1; D not certain. This CDR3 region has 14 residues. The ends were cut back, 0 bases at V and 9 bases at J, with 15 bases in the middle. Germline lookup yields CDR1 SQVTM and CDR2 ANQGSEA.

This clonotype was recorded a few times. The rearrangement joins TRBV29-1 to TRBJ2-1; TRBD1 agrees at 9 bases. The CDR3 contains 13 residues. After removal of 6 bases from V and 9 bases from J, the junction contained 9 bases not matched to a gene. Germline V gene lookup returns CDR1 SQVTM and CDR2 ANQGSEA. The CDR3 DNA follows: TGCAGCGTGGACCGGGACAGGGTGGGTGAGCAGTTCTTC. This translates into CSVDRDRVGEQFF.

The rearrangement links TRBV7-2 to TRBJ2-1; the D gene is possibly TRBD2 (6 bases). V gave up 4 bases and J gave up 6 bases, with 13 bases separating them. Germline values: CDR1 SGHTA, CDR2 FQGNSA. The CDR3 totals 14 residues. The CDR3 DNA reads TGTGCCAGCAGCTACACCGGGACTGTCAATGAGCAGTTCTTC. It codes for CASSYTGTVNEQFF.

The V call is TRBV29-1, the J call TRBJ2-7; weak D call: TRBD2 (5 bases). The CDR3 runs 14 residues. Between the trimmed V and J ends, which lost 3 bases and 2 bases, there was a span of 14 bases. Germline V gene sequence: CDR1 SQVTM, CDR2 ANQGSEA. CDR3 in DNA: TGCAGCGTTGATCTCGCTAGCCCTCCCTACGAGCAGTACTTC. This sequence encodes CSVDLASPPYEQYF.

J is TRBJ2-3 and V is TRBV29-1; D is perhaps TRBD2 (5 bases). Germline CDR1 reads SQVTM; CDR2 reads ANQGSEA. The CDR3 is 12 residues long. Trimming left V 3 bases short and J 9 bases short, with 13 bases between. The CDR3 DNA reads as TGCAGCGTTGATCGGCCGGGATTAACGCAGTATTTT. Its translation is CSVDRPGLTQYF.

The chain couples TRBV29-1 to TRBJ2-7, with TRBD1 identical over 10 bases. V shed 1 base and J 5 bases; nucleotides not matched to a gene: 8. Per germline, CDR1 SQVTM and CDR2 ANQGSEA. The CDR3 has 15 amino acids. As DNA, the CDR3 is TGCAGCGTTGAAGGAGGGGGACAGGGGTTCAACGAGCAGTACTTC. This encodes CSVEGGGQGFNEQYF.

This clonotype occurred many times. The rearrangement links TRBV10-3 to TRBJ2-3; D not resolved. The length of the CDR3 is 13 residues. Trimming removed 10 bases from V and 0 bases from J, with 11 bases in between. Germline V lookup: CDR1 ENHRY, CDR2 SYGVKD. The DNA of the CDR3 is TGTGCCACCTTACGTTCTAGCACAGATACGCAGTATTTT. Protein product: CATLRSSTDTQYF.

This clonotype was seen many times. The chain's CDR3 is CSASAPGLAGGETQYF. As DNA, the CDR3 is TGCAGTGCTAGTGCTCCGGGACTAGCGGGGGGAGAGACCCAGTACTTC. This chain joins TRBV20-1 and TRBJ2-5; 15 nucleotides agree with TRBD2. V was pared by 3 bases and J by 4 bases, with 6 bases of the junction left unmatched. Germline loops: CDR1 DFQATT, CDR2 SNEGSKA (reference sequence). The CDR3 sequence is 16 residues long.

A few counts support this clonotype. CDR3 sequence: CASSLSARSYEQYF. In DNA form, the CDR3 reads TGTGCCAGCTCACTAAGCGCCCGCTCCTACGAGCAGTACTTC. The chain uses TRBV18 and TRBJ2-7; D is undetermined. V was pared by 4 bases and J by 0 bases, with 10 bases between. The CDR3 has 14 amino acids. CDR1 and CDR2 from the germline V gene are KGHSH and LQKENI.

The chain uses TRBV25-1 and TRBJ2-5; unclear D gene. CDR3 length: 13 residues. The V gene lost 3 bases and the J gene lost 2 bases, with 7 bases spanning the gap. CDR1 is MGHDK and CDR2 is SYGVNS in the germline V gene. The CDR3 loop reads CASSEHYQETQYF. The DNA of the CDR3 is TGTGCCAGCAGTGAGCACTATCAAGAGACCCAGTACTTC.